The clone carrying this T cell receptor (beta chain) was picked up many times. Its matching antigen is unknown. These data are taken from a study of neurological immune-mediated disorders. Notes on the study in general: Expanded clones shared no CDR3 amino acid sequences across subjects, suggesting private repertoires in all groups.

The method for making cDNA was 5'RACE, and it used 10-nucleotide random UMIs. Every sequencing run gave over 200 million TCR-beta sequences, taken from 15-18 subjects. TCRdb analysed the 5' RACE reads with MiXCR anew, one entry per CDR3 protein. The sample carries about 55,000 distinct CDR3 sequences, over 4% recorded once. Sequencing was done on a sample of PBMCs. This TCR derives from a man aged 50-59 years with multiple sclerosis.

The chain's CDR3 is CSARRGGEDSPLHF. Written as DNA, the CDR3 is TGCAGTGCGAGGAGGGGGGGCGAGGATTCACCCCTCCACTTT. The J gene is TRBJ1-6, the V gene TRBV20-1, with a tentative D call TRBD1 (6 bases). The CDR3 is 14 amino acids. With 6 bases removed from V and 8 bases from J, the gap between germline ends came to 17 bases. Germline-derived CDR1 and CDR2 are DFQATT and SNEGSKA (reference sequence).